This T cell receptor beta chain was sequenced during a study of blood T cell repertoires in COVID-19. Study summary: The United States, Italy and Spain supplied acute and convalescent COVID-19 samples.

In the study's own analysis: Estimation of nucleated cell counts was performed using reference gene primer amplification. Sequenced by immunoSEQ multiplex PCR; TCRdb stores in-frame clones only, minus some. V and J calls plus clone size are reproduced from that table; the DNA served to infer D and trimming. The profile covers 110,000 to 150,000 clones, with more than 80% appearing a single time and 5.5% to 8% taken by the ten largest. The CDR3 spans 13 residues. Germline V lookup: CDR1 MNHEY, CDR2 SMNVEV (reference sequence). Between the trimmed V and J ends, which lost 6 bases and 7 bases, there was a span of 13 bases.

V and J are TRBV27 and TRBJ1-5; D is perhaps TRBD1 (5 bases). The sequencing input was peripheral blood. The TCR was taken from a human donor in a cohort sampled during active COVID-19. CDR3 sequence reads: CASSYLGGQPQHF. CDR3 nucleotide sequence: TGTGCCAGCAGCTACCTGGGGGGGCAGCCCCAGCATTTT.